This section outlines one T cell receptor beta chain sequence together with its context. The antigen is unknown. The data belong to a study of T cells in localized non-small cell lung cancer. Study-wide points: Longer survival (overall) was linked to higher T cell density in blood. Multi-region tumor sequencing was not done, so intratumor heterogeneity could not be excluded. Appearance in adjacent lung was seen for a median approximately 59 of the top 100 tumor clones. Adjacent uninvolved lung tissue had the highest T cell clonality, exceeding tumor.

Repertoires were generated with immunoSEQ multiplex PCR, while TCRdb's copy carries only in-frame clones and drops some. The sample gives under 11,000 clones, just under 30% of which show up once; 5.2% is in the top ten. Between the trimmed V and J ends, which lost 2 bases and 3 bases, there was a span of 15 bases. Per germline, CDR1 SGDLS and CDR2 YYNGEE. CDR3 length: 15 residues. Sample: lung tumor tissue, taken before any cancer treatment. The V and J genes are TRBV9 and TRBJ2-7, with a possible D match to TRBD1 (6 bases). The TCR sequence derives from a man between 35 and 75 years old with stage I lung adenocarcinoma. The CDR3 region has the DNA TGTGCCAGCAGCGTTTCGGACAGTCCCTTCTACGAGCAGTACTTC. It is translated as CASSVSDSPFYEQYF.